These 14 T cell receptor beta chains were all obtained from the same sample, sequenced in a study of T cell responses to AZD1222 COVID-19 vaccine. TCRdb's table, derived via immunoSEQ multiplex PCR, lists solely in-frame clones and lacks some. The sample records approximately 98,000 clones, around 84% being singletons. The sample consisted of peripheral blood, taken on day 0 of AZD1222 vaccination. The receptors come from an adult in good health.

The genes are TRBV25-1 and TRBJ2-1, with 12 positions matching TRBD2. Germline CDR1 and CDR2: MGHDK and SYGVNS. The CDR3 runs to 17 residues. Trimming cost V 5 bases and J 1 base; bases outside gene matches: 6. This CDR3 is CASSSSGGARSYNEQFF. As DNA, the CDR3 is TGTGCCAGCAGTTCTAGCGGGGGGGCGCGGTCCTACAATGAGCAGTTCTTC.

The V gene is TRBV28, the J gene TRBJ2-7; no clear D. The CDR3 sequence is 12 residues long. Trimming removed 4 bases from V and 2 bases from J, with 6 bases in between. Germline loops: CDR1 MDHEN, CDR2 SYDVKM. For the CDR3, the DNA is TGTGCCAGCAGTTCGAGAGCCTACGAGCAGTACTTC. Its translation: CASSSRAYEQYF.

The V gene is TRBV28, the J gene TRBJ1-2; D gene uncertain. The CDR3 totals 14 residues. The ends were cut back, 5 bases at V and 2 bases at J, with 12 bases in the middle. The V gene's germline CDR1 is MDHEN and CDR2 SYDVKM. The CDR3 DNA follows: TGTGCCAGCAGTGATGTGGTCAGGAACTATGGCTACACCTTC. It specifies CASSDVVRNYGYTF.

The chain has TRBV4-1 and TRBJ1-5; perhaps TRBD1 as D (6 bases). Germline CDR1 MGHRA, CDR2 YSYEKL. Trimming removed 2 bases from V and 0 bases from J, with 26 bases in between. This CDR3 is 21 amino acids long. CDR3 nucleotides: TGCGCCAGCAGCCAACTCCCGAAAGGGCAGGGGCGATCTTATAGCAATCAGCCCCAGCATTTT. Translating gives CASSQLPKGQGRSYSNQPQHF.

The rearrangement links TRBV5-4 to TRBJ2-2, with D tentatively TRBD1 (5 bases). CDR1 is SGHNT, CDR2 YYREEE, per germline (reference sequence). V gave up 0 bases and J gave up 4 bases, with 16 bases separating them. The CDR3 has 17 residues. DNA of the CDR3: TGTGCCAGCAGCTTGGGGGGCTGGCAGGGTGGCACCGGGGAGCTGTTTTTT. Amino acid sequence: CASSLGGWQGGTGELFF.

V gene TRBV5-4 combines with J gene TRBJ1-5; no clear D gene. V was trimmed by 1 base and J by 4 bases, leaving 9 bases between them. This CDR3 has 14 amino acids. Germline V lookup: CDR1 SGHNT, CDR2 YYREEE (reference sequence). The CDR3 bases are TGTGCCAGCAGCTTGTTTGGCGCTAATCAGCCCCAGCATTTT. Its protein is CASSLFGANQPQHF.

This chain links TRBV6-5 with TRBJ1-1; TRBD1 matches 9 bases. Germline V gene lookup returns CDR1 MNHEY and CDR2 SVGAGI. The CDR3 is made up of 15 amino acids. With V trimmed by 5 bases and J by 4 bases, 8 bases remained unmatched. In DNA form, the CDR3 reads TGTGCCAGCAGTCCGGGACAGGGTAGTAGCACTGAAGCTTTCTTT. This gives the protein CASSPGQGSSTEAFF.

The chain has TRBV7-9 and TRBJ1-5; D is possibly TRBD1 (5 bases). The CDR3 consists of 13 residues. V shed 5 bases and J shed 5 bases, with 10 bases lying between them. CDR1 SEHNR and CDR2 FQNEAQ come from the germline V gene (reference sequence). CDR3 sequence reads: CASSPRGDQPQHF. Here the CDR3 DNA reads TGTGCCAGCAGCCCTCGGGGGGATCAGCCCCAGCATTTT.

CDR3: CASSRTSGVYNEQFF. The CDR3 DNA is TGCGCCAGCAGCCGTACTAGCGGGGTTTACAATGAGCAGTTCTTC. V is TRBV5-1 and J is TRBJ2-1; 10 bases are shared with TRBD2. Germline V gene sequence: CDR1 SGHRS, CDR2 YFSETQ. CDR3 size: 15 residues. The J segment lost 4 bases and the V segment lost 4 bases, leaving 5 bases of the junction unmatched.

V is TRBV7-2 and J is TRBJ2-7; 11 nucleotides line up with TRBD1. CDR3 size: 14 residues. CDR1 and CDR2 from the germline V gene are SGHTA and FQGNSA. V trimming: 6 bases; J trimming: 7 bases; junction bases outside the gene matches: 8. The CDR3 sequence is CASRPGQGADEQYF. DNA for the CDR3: TGTGCCAGCAGGCCTGGACAGGGGGCGGATGAGCAGTACTTC.

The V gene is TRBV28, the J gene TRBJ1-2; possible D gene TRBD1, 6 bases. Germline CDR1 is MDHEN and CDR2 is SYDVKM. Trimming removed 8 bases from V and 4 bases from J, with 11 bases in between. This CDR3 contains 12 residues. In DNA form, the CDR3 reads TGTGCCAGCGGGAGGGACACCTATGGCTACACCTTC. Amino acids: CASGRDTYGYTF.

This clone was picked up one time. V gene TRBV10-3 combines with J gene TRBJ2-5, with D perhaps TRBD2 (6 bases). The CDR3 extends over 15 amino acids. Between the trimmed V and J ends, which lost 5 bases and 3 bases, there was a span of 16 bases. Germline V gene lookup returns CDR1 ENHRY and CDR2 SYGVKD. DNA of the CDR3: TGTGCCATCAGTAGCCCGGGACTGACCGAAGAGACCCAGTACTTC. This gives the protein CAISSPGLTEETQYF.

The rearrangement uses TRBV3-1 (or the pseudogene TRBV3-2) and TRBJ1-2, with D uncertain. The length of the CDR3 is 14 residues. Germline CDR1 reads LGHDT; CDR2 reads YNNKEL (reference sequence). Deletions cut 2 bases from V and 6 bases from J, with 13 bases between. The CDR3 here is CASSQIPRGDGYTF. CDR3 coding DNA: TGTGCCAGCAGCCAAATCCCCCGGGGTGATGGCTACACCTTC.

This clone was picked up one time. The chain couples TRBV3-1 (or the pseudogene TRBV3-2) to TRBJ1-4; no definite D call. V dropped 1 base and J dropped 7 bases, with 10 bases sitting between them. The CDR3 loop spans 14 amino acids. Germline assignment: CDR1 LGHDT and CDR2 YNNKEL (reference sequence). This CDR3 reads CASSQGGGGEKLFF. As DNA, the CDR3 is TGTGCCAGCAGCCAAGGCGGAGGAGGTGAAAAACTGTTTTTT.